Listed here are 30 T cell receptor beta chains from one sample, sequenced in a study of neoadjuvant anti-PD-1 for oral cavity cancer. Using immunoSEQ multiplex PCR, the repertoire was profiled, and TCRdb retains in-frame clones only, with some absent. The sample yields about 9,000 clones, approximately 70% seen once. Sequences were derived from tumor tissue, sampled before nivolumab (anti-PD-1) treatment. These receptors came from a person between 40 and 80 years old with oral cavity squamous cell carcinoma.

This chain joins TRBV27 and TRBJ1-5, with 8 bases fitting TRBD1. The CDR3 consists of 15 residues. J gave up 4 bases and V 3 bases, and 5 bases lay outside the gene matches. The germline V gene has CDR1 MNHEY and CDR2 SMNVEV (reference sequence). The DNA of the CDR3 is TGTGCCAGCAGTTTGGGGCAGGGGGCGAATCAGCCCCAGCATTTT. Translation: CASSLGQGANQPQHF.

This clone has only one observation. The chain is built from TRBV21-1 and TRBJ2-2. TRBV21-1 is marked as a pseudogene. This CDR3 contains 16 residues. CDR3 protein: CASSKGRPSGTGELFF. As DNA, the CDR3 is TGTGCCAGCAGCAAGGGCAGGCCTTCGGGCACCGGGGAGCTGTTTTTT.

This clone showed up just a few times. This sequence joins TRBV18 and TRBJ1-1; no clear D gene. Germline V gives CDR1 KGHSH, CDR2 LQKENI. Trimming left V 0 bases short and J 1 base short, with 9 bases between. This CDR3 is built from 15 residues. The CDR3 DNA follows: TGTGCCAGCTCACCACCGTCGCAACAGAACACTGAAGCTTTCTTT. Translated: CASSPPSQQNTEAFF.

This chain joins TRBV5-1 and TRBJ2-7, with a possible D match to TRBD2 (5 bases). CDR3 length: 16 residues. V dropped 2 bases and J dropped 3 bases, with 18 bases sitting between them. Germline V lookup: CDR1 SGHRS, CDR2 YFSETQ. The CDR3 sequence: CASSFRGSSRGYEQYF. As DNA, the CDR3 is TGCGCCAGCAGCTTCCGCGGATCTTCACGGGGCTACGAGCAGTACTTC.

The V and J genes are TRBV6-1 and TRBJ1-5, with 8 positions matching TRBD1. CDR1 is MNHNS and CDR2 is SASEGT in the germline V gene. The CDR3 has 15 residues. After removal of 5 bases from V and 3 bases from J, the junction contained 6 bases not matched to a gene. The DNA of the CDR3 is TGTGCCAGCAGTCCTGACAGGGGTCACAATCAGCCCCAGCATTTT. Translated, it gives CASSPDRGHNQPQHF.

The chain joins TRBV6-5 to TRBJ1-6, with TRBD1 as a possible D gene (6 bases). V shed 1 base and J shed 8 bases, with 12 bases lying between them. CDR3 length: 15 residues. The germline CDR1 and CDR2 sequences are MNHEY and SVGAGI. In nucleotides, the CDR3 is TGTGCCAGCAGTTACTTGTTACAGGGATATTCACCCCTCCACTTT. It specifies CASSYLLQGYSPLHF.

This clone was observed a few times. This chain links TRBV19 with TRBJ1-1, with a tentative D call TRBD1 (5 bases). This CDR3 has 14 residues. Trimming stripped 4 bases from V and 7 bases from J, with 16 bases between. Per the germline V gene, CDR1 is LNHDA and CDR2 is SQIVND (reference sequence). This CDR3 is CASSTLDRRGEAFF. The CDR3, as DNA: TGTGCCAGTAGTACCCTCGACAGACGGGGTGAAGCTTTCTTT.

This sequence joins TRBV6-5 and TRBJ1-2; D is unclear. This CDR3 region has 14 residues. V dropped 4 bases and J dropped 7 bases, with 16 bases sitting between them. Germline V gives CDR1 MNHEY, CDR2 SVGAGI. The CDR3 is CASSSLGGFGGYTF. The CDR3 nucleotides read TGTGCCAGCAGTTCCTTGGGAGGGTTTGGTGGCTACACCTTC.

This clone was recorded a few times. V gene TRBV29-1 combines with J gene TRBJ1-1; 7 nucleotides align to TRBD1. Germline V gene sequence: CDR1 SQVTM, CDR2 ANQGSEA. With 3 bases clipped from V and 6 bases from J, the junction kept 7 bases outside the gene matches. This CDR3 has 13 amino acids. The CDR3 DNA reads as TGCAGCGTTGAGATAACAGGGGTTTCTGAAGCTTTCTTT. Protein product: CSVEITGVSEAFF.

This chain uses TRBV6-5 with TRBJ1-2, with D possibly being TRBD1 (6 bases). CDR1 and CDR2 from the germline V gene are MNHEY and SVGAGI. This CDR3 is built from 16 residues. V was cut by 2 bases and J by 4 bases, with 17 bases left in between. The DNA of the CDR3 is TGTGCCAGCAGTTACGGGGGCAGGGGAAGAAGCTATGGCTACACCTTC. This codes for CASSYGGRGRSYGYTF.

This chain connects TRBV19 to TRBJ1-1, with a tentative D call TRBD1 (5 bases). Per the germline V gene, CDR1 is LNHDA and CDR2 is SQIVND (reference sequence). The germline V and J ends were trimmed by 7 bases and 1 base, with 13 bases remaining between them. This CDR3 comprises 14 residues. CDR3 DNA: TGTGCCAGTACCGTGGGGGGAGCGAACACTGAAGCTTTCTTT. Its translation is CASTVGGANTEAFF.

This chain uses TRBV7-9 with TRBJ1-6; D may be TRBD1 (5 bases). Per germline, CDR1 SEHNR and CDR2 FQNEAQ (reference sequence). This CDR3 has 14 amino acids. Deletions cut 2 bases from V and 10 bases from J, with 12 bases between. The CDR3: CASSLTRDGSPLHF. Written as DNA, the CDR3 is TGTGCCAGCAGCTTAACGCGGGACGGGTCACCCCTCCACTTT.

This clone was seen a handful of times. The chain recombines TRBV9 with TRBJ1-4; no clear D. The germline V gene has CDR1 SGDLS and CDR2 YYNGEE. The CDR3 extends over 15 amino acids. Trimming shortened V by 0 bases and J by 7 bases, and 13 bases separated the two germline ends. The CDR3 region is CASSVANGEGEKLFF. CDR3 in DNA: TGTGCCAGCAGCGTAGCGAACGGGGAAGGTGAAAAACTGTTTTTT.

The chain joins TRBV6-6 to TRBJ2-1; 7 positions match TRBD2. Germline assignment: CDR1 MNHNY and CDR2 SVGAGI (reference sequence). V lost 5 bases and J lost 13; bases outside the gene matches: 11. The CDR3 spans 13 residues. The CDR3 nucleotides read TGTGCCAGCAGTAATACGGCGGGGGACCTTCAGTTCTTC. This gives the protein CASSNTAGDLQFF.

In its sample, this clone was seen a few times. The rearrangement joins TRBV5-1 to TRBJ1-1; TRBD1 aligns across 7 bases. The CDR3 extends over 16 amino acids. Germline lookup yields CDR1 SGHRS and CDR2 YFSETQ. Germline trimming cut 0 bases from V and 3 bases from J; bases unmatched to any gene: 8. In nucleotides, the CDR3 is TGCGCCAGCAGCTTGGGACAGGGATCGCTGGACACTGAAGCTTTCTTT. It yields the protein CASSLGQGSLDTEAFF.

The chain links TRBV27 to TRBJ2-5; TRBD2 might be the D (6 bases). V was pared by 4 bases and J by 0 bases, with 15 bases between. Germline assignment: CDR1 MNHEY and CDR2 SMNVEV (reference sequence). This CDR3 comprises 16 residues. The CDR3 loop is CASSSSTSPYQETQYF. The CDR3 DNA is TGTGCCAGCAGTTCCTCGACTAGTCCTTACCAAGAGACCCAGTACTTC.

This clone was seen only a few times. CDR3 DNA: TGTGCCAGCAGCCAAGATGCGCCACAGAGGGCTTTCTTT. It yields the protein CASSQDAPQRAFF. This chain connects TRBV4-2 to TRBJ1-1; no firm D call. The V and J ends lost 0 bases and 11 bases respectively, with 13 bases between them. The V gene's germline CDR1 is LGHNA and CDR2 YNFKEQ. This CDR3 has 13 residues.

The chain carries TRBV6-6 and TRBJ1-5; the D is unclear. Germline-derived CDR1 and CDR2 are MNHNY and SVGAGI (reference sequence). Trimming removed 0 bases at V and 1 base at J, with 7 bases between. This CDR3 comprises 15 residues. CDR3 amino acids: CASSYSDGSNQPQHF. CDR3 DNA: TGTGCCAGCAGTTACTCTGATGGCAGCAATCAGCCCCAGCATTTT.

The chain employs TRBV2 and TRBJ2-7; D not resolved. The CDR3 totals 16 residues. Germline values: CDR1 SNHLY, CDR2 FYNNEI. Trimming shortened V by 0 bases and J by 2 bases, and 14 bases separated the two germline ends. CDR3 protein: CASSEAMSGRPYEQYF. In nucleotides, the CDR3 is TGTGCCAGCAGTGAAGCAATGAGTGGTCGCCCCTACGAGCAGTACTTC. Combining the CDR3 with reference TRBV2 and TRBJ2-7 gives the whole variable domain EPEVTQTPSHQVTQMGQEVILRCVPISNHLYFYWYRQILGQKVEFLVSFYNNEISEKSEIFDDQFSVERPDGSNFTLKIRSTKLEDSAMYFCASSEAMSGRPYEQYFGPGTRLTVT.

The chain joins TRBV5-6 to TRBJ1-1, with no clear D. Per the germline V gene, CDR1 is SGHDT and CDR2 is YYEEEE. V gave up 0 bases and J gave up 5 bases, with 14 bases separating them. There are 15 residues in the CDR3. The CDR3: CASSLGPRTGTEAFF. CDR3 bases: TGTGCCAGCAGCTTGGGGCCTCGGACGGGGACTGAAGCTTTCTTT.

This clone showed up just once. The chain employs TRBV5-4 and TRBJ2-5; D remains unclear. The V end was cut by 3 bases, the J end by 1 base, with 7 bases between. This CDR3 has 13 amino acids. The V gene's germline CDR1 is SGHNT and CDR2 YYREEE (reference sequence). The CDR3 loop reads CASSWVSQETQYF. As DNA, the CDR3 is TGTGCCAGCAGCTGGGTCAGCCAAGAGACCCAGTACTTC.

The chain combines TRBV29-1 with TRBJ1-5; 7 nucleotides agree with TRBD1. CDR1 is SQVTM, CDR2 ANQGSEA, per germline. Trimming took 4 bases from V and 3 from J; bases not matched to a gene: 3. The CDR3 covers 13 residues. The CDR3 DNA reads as TGCAGCGTTGCAGGACAGGACAATCAGCCCCAGCATTTT. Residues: CSVAGQDNQPQHF.

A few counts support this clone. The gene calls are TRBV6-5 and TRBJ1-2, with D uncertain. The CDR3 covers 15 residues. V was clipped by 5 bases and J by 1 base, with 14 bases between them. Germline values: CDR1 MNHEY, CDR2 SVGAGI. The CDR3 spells CASSRTSALNYGYTF. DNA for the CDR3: TGTGCCAGCAGTCGTACCTCGGCCCTTAACTATGGCTACACCTTC.

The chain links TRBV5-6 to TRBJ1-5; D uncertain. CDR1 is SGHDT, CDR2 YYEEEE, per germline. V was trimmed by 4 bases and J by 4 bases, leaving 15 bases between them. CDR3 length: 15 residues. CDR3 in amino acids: CASSPKGGVNQPQHF. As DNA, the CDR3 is TGTGCCAGCAGCCCGAAAGGAGGCGTTAATCAGCCCCAGCATTTT.

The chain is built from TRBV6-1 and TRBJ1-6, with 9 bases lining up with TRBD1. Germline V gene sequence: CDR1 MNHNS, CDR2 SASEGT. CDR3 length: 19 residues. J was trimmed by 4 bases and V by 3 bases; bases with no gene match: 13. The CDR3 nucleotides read TGTGCCAGCAGTGACAGCCTAGGACAGGGGCGACGGTATAATTCACCCCTCCACTTT. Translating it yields CASSDSLGQGRRYNSPLHF.

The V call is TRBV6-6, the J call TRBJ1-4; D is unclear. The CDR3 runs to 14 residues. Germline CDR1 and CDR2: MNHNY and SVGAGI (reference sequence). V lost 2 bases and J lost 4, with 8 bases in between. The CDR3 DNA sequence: TGTGCCAGCAGTTACGAGCGTTTTAATGAAAAACTGTTTTTT. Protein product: CASSYERFNEKLFF.

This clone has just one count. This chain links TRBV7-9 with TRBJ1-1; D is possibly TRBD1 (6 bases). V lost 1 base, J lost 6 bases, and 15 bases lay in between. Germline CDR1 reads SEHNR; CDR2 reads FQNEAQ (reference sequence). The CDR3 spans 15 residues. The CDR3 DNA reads TGTGCCAGCAGCTTAGTCGGGGGGCGTTTGGCTGAAGCTTTCTTT. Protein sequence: CASSLVGGRLAEAFF. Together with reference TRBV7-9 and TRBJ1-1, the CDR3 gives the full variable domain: DTGVSQNPRHKITKRGQNVTFRCDPISEHNRLYWYRQTLGQGPEFLTYFQNEAQLEKSRLLSDRFSAERPKGSFSTLEIQRTEQGDSAMYLCASSLVGGRLAEAFFGQGTRLTVV.

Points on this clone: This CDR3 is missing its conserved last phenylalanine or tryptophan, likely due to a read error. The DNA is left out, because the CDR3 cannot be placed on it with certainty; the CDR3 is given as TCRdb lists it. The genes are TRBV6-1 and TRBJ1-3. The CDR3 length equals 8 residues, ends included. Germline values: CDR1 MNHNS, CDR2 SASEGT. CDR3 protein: CASPGPAI.

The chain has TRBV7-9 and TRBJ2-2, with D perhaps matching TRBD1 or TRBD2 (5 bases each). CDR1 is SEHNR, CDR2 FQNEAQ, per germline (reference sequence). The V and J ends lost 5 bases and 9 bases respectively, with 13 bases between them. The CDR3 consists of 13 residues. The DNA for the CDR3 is TGTGCCAGCAGCGACGGAGAGGGGAGGGAGCTGTTTTTT. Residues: CASSDGEGRELFF.

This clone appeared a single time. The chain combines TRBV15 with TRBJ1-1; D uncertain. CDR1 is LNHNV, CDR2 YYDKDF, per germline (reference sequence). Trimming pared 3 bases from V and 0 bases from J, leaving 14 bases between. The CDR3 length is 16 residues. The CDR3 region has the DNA TGTGCCACCAGCAGGGCTATTGGAGAGCTGAACACTGAAGCTTTCTTT. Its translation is CATSRAIGELNTEAFF.